Detailed here is one TCR beta chain. The target antigen is unknown. Healthy Caucasians supplied all donations. One entry per CDR3 protein results from TCRdb running MiXCR on the 5' RACE reads. Among 100,000 to 110,000 distinct CDR3 sequences, roughly 6% were seen once, and the ten largest hold approximately 12%. This sample was included in a study of identical twins. The study, taken as a whole, reports: The study found excess low generation probability among twin-shared out-of-frame alpha sequences. Within beta out-of-frame sequences, the excess sharing observed between twins was weaker. Invariant cells of the MAIT and iNKT types might have partly distorted the zero-insertion analyses.

The length of the CDR3 is 15 residues. The germline gives CDR1 KGHSH, CDR2 LQKENI. V dropped 3 bases and J dropped 5 bases, with 14 bases sitting between them. This chain uses TRBV18 with TRBJ1-5; no definite D call. Specimen: memory T cells sorted from blood. This receptor was obtained from a woman aged 45-60 years in good health. CDR3 in DNA: TGTGCCAGCTCACCCCCGGGGAGGTCCGATCAGCCCCAGCATTTT. It yields the protein CASSPPGRSDQPQHF.